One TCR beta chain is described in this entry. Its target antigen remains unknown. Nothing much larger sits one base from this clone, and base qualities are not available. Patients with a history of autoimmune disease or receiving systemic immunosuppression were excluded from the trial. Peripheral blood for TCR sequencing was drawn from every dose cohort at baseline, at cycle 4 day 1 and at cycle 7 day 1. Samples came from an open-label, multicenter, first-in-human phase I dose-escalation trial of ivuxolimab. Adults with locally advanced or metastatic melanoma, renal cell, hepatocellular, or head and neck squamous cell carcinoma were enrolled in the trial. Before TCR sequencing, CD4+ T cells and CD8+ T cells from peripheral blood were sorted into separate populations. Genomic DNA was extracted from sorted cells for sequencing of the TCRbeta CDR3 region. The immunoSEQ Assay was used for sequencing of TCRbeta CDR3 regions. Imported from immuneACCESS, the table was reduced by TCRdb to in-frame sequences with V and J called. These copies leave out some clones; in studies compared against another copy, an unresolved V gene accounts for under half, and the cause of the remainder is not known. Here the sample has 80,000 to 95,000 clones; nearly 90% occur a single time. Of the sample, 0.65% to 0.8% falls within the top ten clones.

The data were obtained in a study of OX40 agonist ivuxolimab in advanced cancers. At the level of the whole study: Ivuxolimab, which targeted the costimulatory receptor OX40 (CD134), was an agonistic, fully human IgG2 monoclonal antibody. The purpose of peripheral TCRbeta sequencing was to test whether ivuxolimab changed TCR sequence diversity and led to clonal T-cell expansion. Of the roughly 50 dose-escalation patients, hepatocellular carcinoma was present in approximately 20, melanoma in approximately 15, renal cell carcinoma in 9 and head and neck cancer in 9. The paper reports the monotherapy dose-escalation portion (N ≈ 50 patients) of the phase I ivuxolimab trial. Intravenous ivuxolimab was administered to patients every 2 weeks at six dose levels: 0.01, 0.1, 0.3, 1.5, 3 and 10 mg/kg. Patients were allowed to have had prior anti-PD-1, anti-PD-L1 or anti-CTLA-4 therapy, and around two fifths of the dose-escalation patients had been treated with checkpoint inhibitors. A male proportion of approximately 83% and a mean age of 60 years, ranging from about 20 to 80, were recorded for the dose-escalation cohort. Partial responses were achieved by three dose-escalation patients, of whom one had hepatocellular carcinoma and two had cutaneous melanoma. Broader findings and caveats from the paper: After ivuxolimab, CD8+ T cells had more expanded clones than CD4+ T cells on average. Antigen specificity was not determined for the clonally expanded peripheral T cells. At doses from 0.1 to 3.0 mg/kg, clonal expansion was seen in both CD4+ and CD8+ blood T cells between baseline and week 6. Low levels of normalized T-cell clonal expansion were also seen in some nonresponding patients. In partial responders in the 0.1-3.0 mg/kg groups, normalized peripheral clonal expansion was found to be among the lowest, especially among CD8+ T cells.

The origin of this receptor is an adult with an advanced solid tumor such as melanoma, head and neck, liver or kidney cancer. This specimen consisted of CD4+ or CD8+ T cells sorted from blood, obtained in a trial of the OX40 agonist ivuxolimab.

The DNA sequence follows: TGCACCAGCAGCCTATGTGGGTACGGATTCTACGAGCAGTACTTC. Its protein reads: CTSSLCGYGFYEQYF. The chain employs TRBV1 and TRBJ2-7. TRBV1 has pseudogene status. The CDR3 measures 15 amino acids from cysteine to phenylalanine. This entry keeps only the CDR3 DNA: 45 bases, framed from base 1.